This T cell receptor (beta chain) was found in a study of breast tumors, draining lymph nodes, adjacent tissues (dated by TCRdb to the mid-2010s). Regarding the complete study: Breast cancer patients provided tumor, adjacent nontumor tissue and axillary lymph nodes, and the study compared the TCR beta repertoires across these three sources. In human breast cancer, the study set out to evaluate how tumor, surrounding tissue and draining lymph node repertoires relate to one another and whether T cells may move between these sites. Points the paper makes about the study in general: Tumor and nontumor tissue repertoires were found to be significantly more similar in luminal-like than in basal-like breast cancer. The conclusion that tumor T cells originate in lymph nodes was presented as consistent with a hypothesis rather than as directly demonstrated. The data were considered consistent with most tumor T cells being derived from the lymph node and subsequently expanding within tumor tissue. T-cell repertoire diversity in tumors was found to be lower than in lymph nodes but higher than in nontumor tissue, and preferential V and J gene usage was observed.

TCRdb names Illumina HiSeq 2000 as the instrument used. TCR beta chain libraries were generated by multiplex PCR amplification. High-throughput sequencing was used to analyze the amplified TCR beta chain products. TCRdb applied fastp at Q25 and MiXCR to the public reads, then kept only in-frame beta chains. Duplicate CDR3 protein sequences are folded into a single record with the most common DNA and genes. The sample contains 270,000 or so distinct CDR3 sequences, roughly 30% of them found a single time. Of the sample, more than 0.85% is held by the ten largest clones. This clonotype was counted ten times or more. Its recognized antigen is unknown. Germline and junction disagree at one end, which may indicate a read error. The germline V gene encodes CDR1 SGHTS and CDR2 YDEGEE. Its CDR3 holds 16 amino acids, cysteine through phenylalanine. Just the 48-base CDR3 DNA is kept, in frame starting at base 1.

The lymph node samples were taken from the axillary draining lymph nodes of breast cancer patients. This clonotype originated in a female donor with breast cancer. Some clones in this sample may be carry-over from other donors' samples. In this chain, TRBV5-8 is recombined with TRBJ2-2; the junction holds 9 bases that match TRBD2. The sample taken for sequencing was axillary lymph node tissue. The CDR3 protein is CASSLSPSGNPGELFF. The sequenced DNA: TGTGCCAGCAGCTTGAGTCCTAGCGGGAACCCCGGGGAGCTGTTTTTT.